Presented here are 24 T cell receptor beta chains from one specimen sequenced in a study of beta chain features in type 1 diabetes. The study, taken as a whole, reports: Across all four CD4+ subsets, people with type 1 diabetes showed modestly shorter TCRB CDR3s.

The sequenced template was cDNA made from the entire isolated RNA. The method was immunoSEQ multiplex PCR; TCRdb's version includes in-frame clones alone and lacks a portion of them. The repertoire holds under 300,000 clones, with around 20% as singletons. Which antigens these TCRs recognize remains unknown. Sequencing was performed on naive CD4+ T cells from blood. These receptor sequences come from a woman aged 40 to 50 with type 1 diabetes.

The V gene is TRBV30, the J gene TRBJ2-1, with D possibly being TRBD2 (6 bases). Germline V CDR1 and CDR2: GTSNPN, SVGIG (reference sequence). CDR3 size: 14 residues. Trimming left V 7 bases short and J 4 bases short, with 17 bases between. The CDR3 nucleotides read TGTGCCTTCGCCACCGGGACTCTGTACAATGAGCAGTTCTTC. It yields the protein CAFATGTLYNEQFF.

This chain links TRBV4-2 with TRBJ2-1; 10 bases are shared with TRBD2. CDR3 length: 16 residues. Trimming removed 1 base from V and 11 bases from J; junction bases left unmatched: 11. CDR1 is LGHNA and CDR2 is YNFKEQ in the germline V gene. This CDR3 reads CASSQVRAGGPGQQFF. In DNA form, the CDR3 reads TGTGCCAGCAGCCAAGTGCGAGCGGGGGGGCCGGGGCAGCAGTTCTTC.

CDR3 region: CASRPGLKNTEAFF. CDR3 DNA sequence: TGTGCCAGCAGGCCCGGTTTAAAGAACACTGAAGCTTTCTTT. The chain carries TRBV6-5 and TRBJ1-1, with no clear D. This CDR3 spans 14 amino acids. Per the germline V gene, CDR1 is MNHEY and CDR2 is SVGAGI. V gave up 6 bases and J gave up 1 base, with 12 bases separating them.

V gene TRBV28 combines with J gene TRBJ1-1; D ambiguous. Per germline, CDR1 MDHEN and CDR2 SYDVKM. This CDR3 is 13 amino acids long. Trimming removed 1 base from V and 11 bases from J, with 14 bases in between. CDR3 nucleotides: TGTGCCAGCAGTTTATTGGGCGCGCAGTACGCTTTCTTT. Protein sequence: CASSLLGAQYAFF.

V gene TRBV19 combines with J gene TRBJ1-1, with D perhaps TRBD1 (5 bases). This CDR3 has 13 residues. Trimming left V 3 bases short and J 3 bases short, with 8 bases between. Germline V gene data show CDR1 as LNHDA and CDR2 as SQIVND (reference sequence). The CDR3 coding sequence is TGTGCCAGTAGTATTAAAGGGGACACTGAAGCTTTCTTT. The encoded protein is CASSIKGDTEAFF.

J is TRBJ1-5 and V is TRBV19, with a weak D call TRBD1 (5 bases). Germline V gives CDR1 LNHDA, CDR2 SQIVND (reference sequence). The CDR3 covers 14 residues. The V gene lost 8 bases and the J gene lost 2 bases, with 13 bases spanning the gap. CDR3 residues: CASSGPGGNQPQHF. The CDR3 DNA follows: TGTGCCAGTTCAGGGCCGGGGGGCAATCAGCCCCAGCATTTT.

This clone was observed a handful of times. The J gene is TRBJ2-7, the V gene TRBV7-8; 8 bases match TRBD1. Germline assignment: CDR1 SGHVS and CDR2 FQNEAQ. Germline trimming cut 5 bases from V and 3 bases from J; bases unmatched to any gene: 6. The CDR3 sequence is 14 residues long. The DNA for the CDR3 is TGTGCCAGCAGCCCGGGACAGGTAGACTACGAGCAGTACTTC. Translated, it gives CASSPGQVDYEQYF.

The chain employs TRBV20-1 and TRBJ1-1; maybe TRBD1 (5 bases). CDR1 and CDR2 from the germline V gene are DFQATT and SNEGSKA (reference sequence). The CDR3 contains 10 residues. The germline V and J ends were trimmed by 4 bases and 8 bases, with 8 bases remaining between them. The CDR3 is CSAKHREAFF. For the CDR3, the DNA is TGCAGTGCTAAACACAGGGAAGCTTTCTTT.

The rearrangement joins TRBV7-9 to TRBJ2-1; 7 bases match TRBD1. The V gene end was trimmed by 2 bases and the J gene end by 11 bases; junction bases not matched to a gene: 9. This CDR3 contains 14 residues. Per germline, CDR1 SEHNR and CDR2 FQNEAQ (reference sequence). In DNA, the CDR3 is TGTGCCAGCAGCTTAAGGCAGGGGGTCGATAAGCAGTTCTTC. It translates to CASSLRQGVDKQFF.

The chain combines TRBV5-4 with TRBJ2-6; 7 bases align to TRBD1. J lost 4 bases, V lost 2 bases, and 9 bases had no gene match. Germline CDR1 SGHNT, CDR2 YYREEE (reference sequence). The CDR3 covers 17 residues. The CDR3 reads CASSFGTALWGANVLTF. CDR3 DNA: TGTGCCAGCAGCTTCGGGACAGCTCTCTGGGGGGCCAACGTCCTGACTTTC. The complete variable domain, with remaining parts taken from reference TRBV5-4 and TRBJ2-6, reads ETGVTQSPTHLIKTRGQQVTLRCSSQSGHNTVSWYQQALGQGPQFIFQYYREEENGRGNFPPRFSGLQFPNYSSELNVNALELDDSALYLCASSFGTALWGANVLTFGAGSRLTVL.

The chain recombines TRBV7-3 with TRBJ2-3, with D unresolved. Germline V gene sequence: CDR1 SGHTA, CDR2 FQGTGA. The CDR3 runs to 12 residues. Trimming stripped 5 bases from V and 6 bases from J, with 9 bases between. As DNA, the CDR3 is TGTGCCAGCAGCCCCAGCAGGGATACGCAGTATTTT. Translating it yields CASSPSRDTQYF.

V and J are TRBV4-1 and TRBJ1-4; D not resolved. Trimming took off 7 bases at V and 6 bases at J, with 15 bases between the two ends. Germline V CDR1 and CDR2: MGHRA, YSYEKL. This CDR3 is 14 amino acids long. As DNA, the CDR3 is TGCGCCAGCAAAGGAGCCCTGGCGGATGAAAAACTGTTTTTT. Translating gives CASKGALADEKLFF.

This chain links TRBV29-1 with TRBJ2-5; 8 bases map to TRBD1. Germline loops: CDR1 SQVTM, CDR2 ANQGSEA. V trimming: 7 bases; J trimming: 2 bases; junction bases outside the gene matches: 3. This CDR3 is 12 amino acids long. CDR3 sequence: CSANRGQETQYF. CDR3 nucleotide sequence: TGCAGCGCGAACAGGGGGCAAGAGACCCAGTACTTC.

The chain joins TRBV5-1 to TRBJ2-5; 13 bases map to TRBD2. This CDR3 has 18 residues. J lost 4 bases, V lost 0 bases, and 9 bases had no gene match. Germline V gene lookup returns CDR1 SGHRS and CDR2 YFSETQ. This CDR3 reads CASSLAPGLAGEGETQYF. For the CDR3, the DNA is TGCGCCAGCAGCTTGGCCCCTGGACTAGCGGGGGAAGGAGAGACCCAGTACTTC.

The chain carries TRBV7-2 and TRBJ2-7, with TRBD1 as a possible D gene (5 bases). V lost 1 base to trimming and J lost 6 bases, with 7 bases between them. The germline gives CDR1 SGHTA, CDR2 FQGNSA. The CDR3 has 12 amino acids. The DNA for the CDR3 is TGTGCCAGCAGCTTAGAAGGGGCCGAGCAGTACTTC. Translated, it gives CASSLEGAEQYF.

The gene calls are TRBV7-9 and TRBJ1-4, with 9 positions matching TRBD1. Germline V gene data show CDR1 as SEHNR and CDR2 as FQNEAQ (reference sequence). This CDR3 region has 14 residues. V shed 4 bases and J 11 bases; nucleotides not matched to a gene: 8. The CDR3 coding sequence is TGTGCCAGCAGCTCCCATTGGGACAGGGAGAAACTGTTTTTT. Protein: CASSSHWDREKLFF. The whole variable domain, remainder taken from reference TRBV7-9 and TRBJ1-4, is DTGVSQNPRHKITKRGQNVTFRCDPISEHNRLYWYRQTLGQGPEFLTYFQNEAQLEKSRLLSDRFSAERPKGSFSTLEIQRTEQGDSAMYLCASSSHWDREKLFFGSGTQLSVL.

CDR3 nucleotides: TGTGCCAGCAGCTTAGCGACCTGGACAGGGAGGTCGGGCAATGAGCAGTTCTTC. The encoded protein is CASSLATWTGRSGNEQFF. The chain is built from TRBV7-9 and TRBJ2-1, with TRBD1 identical over 8 bases. This CDR3 contains 18 residues. V dropped 0 bases and J dropped 6; count of bases not matched to a gene: 13. CDR1 is SEHNR and CDR2 is FQNEAQ in the germline V gene (reference sequence).

The chain links TRBV5-4 to TRBJ1-1, with 7 bases that match TRBD1. This CDR3 has 14 amino acids. J was trimmed by 7 bases and V by 5 bases; bases with no gene match: 11. Germline values: CDR1 SGHNT, CDR2 YYREEE (reference sequence). In nucleotides, the CDR3 is TGTGCCAGCAGTCCACCTTCGACAGGGAATGAAGCTTTCTTT. Residues: CASSPPSTGNEAFF.

The V gene is TRBV7-2, the J gene TRBJ2-1; 10 bases match TRBD2. The germline V gene encodes CDR1 SGHTA and CDR2 FQGNSA. J gave up 6 bases and V 5 bases, and 13 bases lay outside the gene matches. The CDR3 runs 17 residues. CDR3 DNA: TGTGCCAGCAGCCCCCGGCCGACGGGACTAGCGAGCAATGAGCAGTTCTTC. Protein sequence: CASSPRPTGLASNEQFF.

This clone was detected a few times. This rearrangement joins TRBV7-2 to TRBJ1-5; TRBD1 aligns across 7 bases. The CDR3 covers 15 residues. Germline CDR1 reads SGHTA; CDR2 reads FQGNSA. Trimming took 1 base from V and 5 from J; bases not matched to a gene: 5. The CDR3 DNA reads as TGTGCCAGCAGCTTAGAGGGGGCTGGATATCAGCCCCAGCATTTT. Encoded protein: CASSLEGAGYQPQHF.

Only a few counts were recorded for this clone. The CDR3 spells CAISEITGTADTQYF. The DNA for the CDR3 is TGTGCCATCAGTGAGATTACCGGGACAGCAGATACGCAGTATTTT. The chain employs TRBV10-3 and TRBJ2-3; 7 positions match TRBD1. CDR1 and CDR2 (germline): ENHRY, SYGVKD. The CDR3 contains 15 residues. The junction had 6 bases not matched to a gene; V was cut back by 2 bases and J by 4 bases.

The chain carries TRBV5-1 and TRBJ2-7, with 9 bases lining up with TRBD1. Germline trimming cut 0 bases from V and 2 bases from J; bases unmatched to any gene: 6. CDR3 length equals 16 residues. Per germline, CDR1 SGHRS and CDR2 YFSETQ. The CDR3 is CASSLEGQGPPYEQYF. Written as DNA, the CDR3 is TGCGCCAGCAGCTTGGAGGGACAGGGACCCCCCTACGAGCAGTACTTC.

The chain's CDR3 is CASSSSLGGGPGDTQYF. The CDR3, as DNA: TGTGCCAGCAGCTCGAGCCTAGGGGGGGGGCCGGGAGATACGCAGTATTTT. The rearrangement joins TRBV7-2 to TRBJ2-3; D is possibly TRBD2 (7 bases). Trimming shortened V by 4 bases and J by 5 bases, and 22 bases separated the two germline ends. The CDR3 is made up of 17 amino acids. The V gene's germline CDR1 is SGHTA and CDR2 FQGNSA.

This chain connects TRBV25-1 to TRBJ2-1, with 7 bases identical to TRBD2. V was clipped by 7 bases and J by 2 bases; unmatched bases: 5. Germline CDR1 is MGHDK and CDR2 is SYGVNS. This CDR3 has 14 amino acids. The CDR3 DNA reads as TGTGCCAGCAACCGGGCGGGAGCCTACAATGAGCAGTTCTTC. It specifies CASNRAGAYNEQFF.